This T cell receptor (beta chain) was sequenced for a study of blood T cell repertoires in COVID-19 (dated by TCRdb to the early 2020s). For context, the study as a whole: Samples from collaborators originated in the United States, Italy and Spain and spanned both the acute and convalescent phases of COVID-19. Samples came from the ongoing ImmuneRACE study (first 160 participants) plus 1,254 subjects from 6 global collaborators. The material from the prospective study consisted of cDNA or gDNA derived from T cells, B-cell-depleted T cells, or PBMCs. A de-identified subject ID, COVID-19 status, age in years and sex were almost always included in the sample metadata. HLA class I and class II types, where available, came from metadata supplied by the sample provider rather than from assay-based typing. Subjects who had been exposed to COVID-19, were actively infected with it, or had recovered from it provided the deeply sampled blood TCRbeta repertoires that made up the dataset. The repertoires were made available in a free public database intended to serve as a resource for research on the immune response to SARS-CoV-2. General study outcomes and caveats: How much clinical and demographic metadata was included differed by source and by participant, and the metadata was provided uncurated.

The immunoSEQ Assay, a bias-controlled multiplex PCR, was used to amplify TCRbeta CDR3 regions from genomic DNA. Per the authors' processing: The number of nucleated cells in each sample was estimated by amplification of reference gene primers within the assay. To quantify the absolute abundance of each unique TCRbeta CDR3 rearrangement, sequence reads were collapsed and filtered. For each sample, productive Simpson clonality was calculated as the square root of Simpson's diversity index across productive rearrangements. This immuneACCESS table, as held by TCRdb, lists in-frame sequences with V and J called but not all clones. Of the missing ones, under half trace to an unresolved V gene in checked studies; the others have no known cause. V and J calls and clone size are as listed in that table; D and trimming were resolved from the DNA. This sample lists about 59,000 clones; approximately 80% were detected once. Roughly 6.9% of the sample rests with the top ten.

This clone has ten or more counts. This clone's antigen is unknown. No much larger clone is present one base from it, and per-base qualities are unavailable. The collaborating institutions used their own protocols to collect whole blood in K2EDTA tubes. Collaborator samples were shipped for TCRbeta analysis as frozen whole blood, isolated PBMCs, or DNA extracted from either sample type. From cysteine to phenylalanine, the CDR3 is 15 amino acids long. The retained sequence is limited to the CDR3, 45 bases, with the frame set at the first base. Reading the germline V gene gives CDR1 SGHVS and CDR2 FNYEAQ. V was cut back by 4 bases and J by 2 bases, leaving a gap of 14 bases between them.

Sequencing input: peripheral blood. This sequence originates from a man aged 55 to 69 with acute or convalescent COVID-19. The sequence links TRBV7-6 to TRBJ2-5; a weak D assignment points to TRBD1 (6 bases agree). The CDR3 corresponds to CASSSDDRTQETQYF. The nucleotide sequence is given as TGTGCCAGCAGCTCAGACGACAGGACTCAAGAGACCCAGTACTTC.